The clone carrying this T cell receptor beta chain was seen a few times. Its antigen is still unknown. These data come from a study of T cells in Graves' hyperthyroidism and ophthalmopathy. Template material for amplifying TCR beta CDR3 regions consisted of RNA transcripts. The HTBI primer set was used in a first-round RT-PCR of the TCR CDR3. TCRdb re-analysed the multiplex PCR reads in MiXCR, keeping a single row per CDR3 protein. Of nearly 600,000 distinct CDR3 sequences listed, 14% are singletons. CDR3 length: 14 amino acids. V was cut by 1 base and J by 1 base, with 9 bases left in between. The germline gives CDR1 DFQATT, CDR2 SNEGSKA (reference sequence). Study-wide results and limits: Blood held most thyroid clonotypes expanded above 0.001 frequency. Using 13 V-J features, a model discriminated ophthalmopathy from stable hyperthyroidism.

Individuals with ophthalmopathy presented a Clinical Activity Score of at least 3, a NOSPECS grade of at least 4 and a duration under 3 months. The sequence came from a woman in her late teens or twenties with Graves' ophthalmopathy. The sample consisted of blood. V gene TRBV20-1 combines with J gene TRBJ2-3, with a possible D match to TRBD2 (5 bases). The CDR3 reads CSARGLAGTDTQYF. In nucleotides, the CDR3 is TGCAGTGCTAGAGGGCTAGCCGGCACAGATACGCAGTATTTT.